One and the same sample provided the 15 T cell receptor beta chains below, sequenced in a study of vaccination and CD4 T cells after COVID-19. For these TCRs, the target antigens are not known. Cultured CD4+ T cells had their DNA profiled by the Oncomine TCR Beta short-read assay. One entry per CDR3 protein results from TCRdb running MiXCR on the PCR reads. The data show about 8,500 distinct CDR3 sequences, approximately 19% seen once. As for treatment: approximately nine-day PBMC culture with coronavirus spike peptide pools or control peptides (ViraFEST assay). The specimen was CD4+ T cells from blood, cultured in vitro, collected after SARS-CoV-2 vaccination. The receptors stem from a human donor who had recovered from COVID-19.

The gene calls are TRBV10-3 and TRBJ2-3; 12 nucleotides agree with TRBD2. V shed 2 bases and J 2 bases; nucleotides not matched to a gene: 2. This CDR3 spans 16 amino acids. Looked up from germline, CDR1 is ENHRY and CDR2 is SYGVKD. The CDR3 reads CAISEGLAGSTDTQYF. CDR3 DNA sequence: TGTGCCATCAGTGAGGGACTAGCGGGATCCACAGATACGCAGTATTTT.

This clonotype was picked up a small number of times. V gene TRBV20-1 combines with J gene TRBJ1-2; a possible D gene is TRBD1 (5 bases). Germline V lookup: CDR1 DFQATT, CDR2 SNEGSKA (reference sequence). V was clipped by 6 bases and J by 4 bases, with 15 bases between them. The CDR3 extends over 13 amino acids. The DNA of the CDR3 is TGCAGTGCCCGGGTGTGGGGGTTCTATGGCTACACCTTC. The encoded protein is CSARVWGFYGYTF.

The chain links TRBV2 to TRBJ2-3, with a tentative D call TRBD2 (6 bases). Between the trimmed V and J ends, which lost 6 bases and 2 bases, there was a span of 18 bases. This CDR3 comprises 16 residues. From germline, CDR1 is SNHLY and CDR2 FYNNEI. CDR3 region: CASRLGRRALTDTQYF. The CDR3 region has the DNA TGTGCCAGCAGGCTGGGTAGGAGGGCCCTCACAGATACGCAGTATTTT.

The rearrangement links TRBV29-1 to TRBJ2-1; tentatively, D is TRBD1 (6 bases). Trimming stripped 2 bases from V and 0 bases from J, with 11 bases between. Germline loops: CDR1 SQVTM, CDR2 ANQGSEA. The CDR3 has 15 residues. CDR3 sequence reads: CSVETGLSSYNEQFF. CDR3 bases: TGCAGCGTTGAAACAGGGTTGAGCTCCTACAATGAGCAGTTCTTC.

This clonotype is labeled medium-sized. The chain links TRBV10-1 to TRBJ1-5; D ambiguous. The V end was cut by 2 bases, the J end by 7 bases, with 9 bases between. The CDR3 covers 13 residues. Germline CDR1 reads WNHNN; CDR2 reads SYGVQD (reference sequence). For the CDR3, the DNA is TGCGCCAGCAGTGAGGGGATGAGGCAGCCCCAGCATTTT. Translation gives CASSEGMRQPQHF.

In this sample, this clonotype turned up many times. This rearrangement joins TRBV27 to TRBJ2-1; tentatively, D is TRBD2 (5 bases). This CDR3 contains 17 residues. V lost 4 bases and J 5 bases, leaving 21 bases between the germline ends. The germline V gene encodes CDR1 MNHEY and CDR2 SMNVEV (reference sequence). The CDR3 nucleotides read TGTGCCAGCAGTTCACTGGACTCCTCCGTAGGGCACAATGAGCAGTTCTTC. Protein sequence: CASSSLDSSVGHNEQFF.

The V call is TRBV11-2, the J call TRBJ1-1, with D possibly being TRBD1 (5 bases). The germline gives CDR1 SGHAT, CDR2 FQNNGV. The V end lost 1 base, the J end lost 8 bases, and 17 bases lay between the germline ends. This CDR3 is 15 amino acids long. The CDR3 here is CASSLVSGGVSEAFF. CDR3 bases: TGTGCCAGCAGCTTAGTATCTGGGGGGGTGTCCGAAGCTTTCTTT.

The chain is built from TRBV5-1 and TRBJ2-1; no reliable D call. CDR3 length: 14 amino acids. The V gene's germline CDR1 is SGHRS and CDR2 YFSETQ. Trimming took off 0 bases at V and 3 bases at J, with 7 bases between the two ends. The CDR3 coding sequence is TGCGCCAGCAGCTTGGACAGAAACTACAATGAGCAGTTCTTC. This codes for CASSLDRNYNEQFF.

By share, this clonotype counts as medium-sized. The chain has TRBV27 and TRBJ2-5; no clear D. From germline, CDR1 is MNHEY and CDR2 SMNVEV (reference sequence). V lost 5 bases to trimming and J lost 4 bases, with 14 bases between them. This CDR3 is built from 14 residues. The CDR3 coding sequence is TGTGCCAGCAGTCCCCGCCGAGGAGTAGAGACCCAGTACTTC. Its translation is CASSPRRGVETQYF.

V and J are TRBV19 and TRBJ1-5; 9 bases are a match to TRBD1. The CDR3 spans 19 residues. The junction had 12 bases not matched to a gene; V was cut back by 3 bases and J by 0 bases. The V gene's germline CDR1 is LNHDA and CDR2 SQIVND (reference sequence). The CDR3 region is CASSIGQGTSYYSNQPQHF. The CDR3 coding sequence is TGTGCCAGTAGTATCGGACAGGGGACGAGTTATTATAGCAATCAGCCCCAGCATTTT.

The chain recombines TRBV12-3 or TRBV12-4 with TRBJ2-4, with D unresolved. The V end was cut by 3 bases, the J end by 3 bases, with 15 bases between. The CDR3 consists of 16 residues. The CDR3 region has the DNA TGTGCCAGCAGTTTGGGTCGGTGGGGAATCAAAAACATTCAGTACTTC. This codes for CASSLGRWGIKNIQYF.

The rearrangement links TRBV19 to TRBJ2-6; the D call may be TRBD1 or TRBD2 (5 bases each). The germline V and J ends were trimmed by 4 bases and 0 bases, with 16 bases remaining between them. There are 18 residues in the CDR3. Germline loops: CDR1 LNHDA, CDR2 SQIVND (reference sequence). The CDR3 loop is CASSRPPGPASGANVLTF. CDR3 DNA sequence: TGTGCCAGTAGTAGACCGCCGGGACCGGCCTCTGGGGCCAACGTCCTGACTTTC. Filled out from reference TRBV19 and TRBJ2-6, the complete variable domain reads DGGITQSPKYLFRKEGQNVTLSCEQNLNHDAMYWYRQDPGQGLRLIYYSQIVNDFQKGDIAEGYSVSREKKESFPLTVTSAQKNPTAFYLCASSRPPGPASGANVLTFGAGSRLTVL.

This clonotype is medium-sized in the sample. This sequence joins TRBV7-2 and TRBJ1-2, with D possibly TRBD1 on 5 matching bases. V lost 0 bases, J lost 7 bases, and 12 bases lay in between. The germline gives CDR1 SGHTA, CDR2 FQGNSA. This CDR3 has 14 residues. CDR3 sequence: CASSLASGRGGYTF. The CDR3 DNA follows: TGTGCCAGCAGCTTAGCGTCAGGGAGGGGTGGCTACACCTTC.

The V and J genes are TRBV5-8 and TRBJ1-2; TRBD1 might be the D (5 bases). The CDR3 length is 18 residues. Germline V gene sequence: CDR1 SGHTS, CDR2 YDEGEE. V lost 7 bases to trimming and J lost 1 base, with 26 bases between them. The CDR3 nucleotides read TGTGCCAGCTATTTGTGGGGCGGGACGGAGGAAAGTAACTATGGCTACACCTTC. It yields the protein CASYLWGGTEESNYGYTF.

This clonotype was counted only a few times. The rearrangement joins TRBV19 to TRBJ2-1, with TRBD2 matching 7 bases. Germline CDR1 is LNHDA and CDR2 is SQIVND (reference sequence). This CDR3 has 15 residues. V lost 6 bases and J lost 7; bases outside the gene matches: 12. CDR3 amino acids: CASRGSGTGENEQFF. CDR3 nucleotide sequence: TGTGCCAGTAGGGGCAGCGGGACTGGTGAGAATGAGCAGTTCTTC.